Listed below are T cell receptor beta chains from one sample, sequenced in a study of beta chain features in type 1 diabetes. Assay: immunoSEQ multiplex PCR; the TCRdb copy retains only in-frame clones and omits some. Of about 150,000 clones listed, less than 9.5% were seen once; the top ten hold about 0.6%. Sequencing input: central memory CD4+ T cells from blood. The receptor set was obtained from a man in his late teens or twenties in good health. CDR3s include the opening cysteine and the closing phenylalanine or tryptophan. A D gene is named only where the DNA matches it firmly. A row's size may be missing; if present it is once, few, many or a size class.

V gene,J gene,D gene,clone size,CDR3 DNA,CDR3 protein
TRBV4-2,TRBJ2-6,-,many,TGTGCCAGCAGCCACGGTTCGGAGGAGGGGGCCAACGTCCTGACTTTC,CASSHGSEEGANVLTF
TRBV30,TRBJ2-7,-,-,TGTGCCTGGAGTGGGGACATTTCCTACGAGCAGTACTTC,CAWSGDISYEQYF
TRBV21-1,TRBJ1-6,-,few,TGTGCCAGCAGAGGAGGACAGGGAAGGAGGGTGACTGGGTCACCCCTCCACTTT,CASRGGQGRRVTGSPLHF
TRBV4-3,TRBJ2-3,-,-,TGCGCCAGCAGCCGGGCGGTTGGCGGGAGCACAGATACGCAGTATTTT,CASSRAVGGSTDTQYF
TRBV7-2,TRBJ1-1,-,few,TGTGCCAGCAGCTCGTTCAGGGGTAACACTGAAGCTTTCTTT,CASSSFRGNTEAFF
TRBV29-1,TRBJ2-5,-,many,TGCAGCGTGGGAAGCGGGCAGTTCCAAGAGACCCAGTACTTC,CSVGSGQFQETQYF
TRBV6-5,TRBJ1-5,-,once,TGTGCCAGCAGTTACTTACAGGGTGTTCAGCCCCAGCATTTT,CASSYLQGVQPQHF
TRBV5-6,TRBJ1-2,-,few,TGTGCCAGCAGCTTGGATGGGCGAGCGGGCAGCTACACCTTC,CASSLDGRAGSYTF
TRBV28,TRBJ2-7,-,few,TGTGCCAGCTCCTGGGGGGAGTACGAGCAGTACTTC,CASSWGEYEQYF
TRBV30,TRBJ1-2,-,few,TGTGCCTGGAATGCAGGATTCACATATGGCTACACCTTC,CAWNAGFTYGYTF
TRBV2,TRBJ2-7,TRBD2,few,TGTGCCAGGTCTACAGGACTAGCAGGCGAGCAGTACTTC,CARSTGLAGEQYF
TRBV5-1,TRBJ1-2,TRBD1,-,TGCGCCAGCAGCGAACGGACAGGGAACTATGGCTACACCTTC,CASSERTGNYGYTF
TRBV6-6,TRBJ2-3,TRBD2,-,TGTGCCAGCAGGCCTAGCGGGACTACAGATACGCAGTATTTT,CASRPSGTTDTQYF
TRBV7-2,TRBJ1-2,TRBD1,-,TGTGCCAGCAGCAGATGGGGACAGGGGGCCTCGGCATATGGCTACACCTTC,CASSRWGQGASAYGYTF
TRBV29-1,TRBJ2-5,-,many,TGCAGCGTTGCGGGAGTGGGAGAGACCCAGTACTTC,CSVAGVGETQYF
TRBV7-3,TRBJ2-2,-,few,TGTGCCAGCAGCCCAGACTACACCGGGGAGCTGTTTTTT,CASSPDYTGELFF
TRBV2,TRBJ1-2,TRBD1,many,TGTGCCAGCAGGGAGGGACAGGGATCTAACTATGGCTACACCTTC,CASREGQGSNYGYTF
TRBV7-2,TRBJ2-2,TRBD1,-,TGTGCCAGCAGCTCGGGACAGGGCTCCAGGGAGCTGTTTTTT,CASSSGQGSRELFF
TRBV11-3,TRBJ2-1,-,many,TGTGCCAGCAGCTTAGATGGTCGGGGGAATGAGCAGTTCTTC,CASSLDGRGNEQFF
TRBV7-2,TRBJ2-7,-,-,TGTGCCAGCAGCTTAGGGGGCCTAATTTTGACTGAAACCTACGAGCAGTACTTC,CASSLGGLILTETYEQYF
TRBV19,TRBJ2-7,TRBD1,-,TGTGCCAGTAGTATACGATCGGGACAGGGCTCCTACGAGCAGTACTTC,CASSIRSGQGSYEQYF
TRBV5-6,TRBJ2-1,TRBD1,few,TGTGCCAGCAGCACCGGGACAGGGGACTCCTACAATGAGCAGTTCTTC,CASSTGTGDSYNEQFF
TRBV7-2,TRBJ1-5,-,many,TGTGCCAGCAGCTTCGACAGCAACTATCAGCCCCAGCATTTT,CASSFDSNYQPQHF
TRBV7-9,TRBJ2-4,TRBD1,-,TGTGCCAGCAGCTTAGCCGCGGACAGGGCAAGGTACTTC,CASSLAADRARYF
TRBV5-1,TRBJ2-5,-,-,TGCGCCAGCAGCCCCGGCGGAGAGACCCAGTACTTC,CASSPGGETQYF